Sequencing of this T cell receptor (beta chain) was carried out in a study of T cell changes during pregnancy in multiple sclerosis. Germline V gene lookup returns CDR1 MNHNS and CDR2 SASEGT. CDR3 length: 14 residues. With 1 base removed from V and 6 bases from J, the gap between germline ends came to 13 bases. The table came from immunoSEQ multiplex PCR; TCRdb's copy has only in-frame clones and leaves some out. The table records some 80,000 clones, approximately 92% of them present only once. This specimen consisted of peripheral blood, obtained in the first trimester of pregnancy. This chain uses TRBV6-1 with TRBJ2-7; the D is unclear. The origin of this receptor is a female donor with multiple sclerosis, enrolled in a pregnancy study. CDR3 loop: CASSEDPVVGEQYF. CDR3 DNA sequence: TGTGCCAGCAGTGAAGATCCCGTTGTCGGCGAGCAGTACTTC.